This T cell receptor beta chain originates from a study of T cells in localized non-small cell lung cancer (dated by TCRdb to between 2020 and 2021). For the study in its entirety: The study analyzed T cell repertoires of hundreds of early-stage NSCLC patients, comparing tumors and uninvolved tumor-adjacent lungs. Of the NSCLC patients, 129 were male and 85 to 110 were female, and the mean age was approximately 66 years. The cohort comprised 236 treatment-naïve NSCLC patients with resected, localized lung tumors.

Here is what the overall study found, with its caveats: Uninvolved tumor-adjacent lung showed the highest T cell clonality, higher than tumor, which suggests more focused antigenic responses in the adjacent lung. A median of roughly 60 of the top 100 tumor clones turned up in the paired uninvolved adjacent lung, and 25 to 30 of those clones also ranked among the top 100 of that same adjacent lung. Because multi-region tumor sequencing was not performed, intratumor heterogeneity could not be ruled out. Longer overall survival was associated with higher T cell density in blood, whereas shorter survival was associated with higher clonality in adjacent lung. Since the design was exploratory, TCR variables were selected using unadjusted p-values with no false-discovery rate correction.

This clone was observed a single time. It lacks a known antigen. Nothing much larger sits one base from this clone, and base qualities are not available. The CDR1 and CDR2 encoded by the germline V gene (reference sequence) are DFQATT and SNEGSKA. The junction shows trimming of 6 bases on V and 2 bases on J, plus 4 bases between the germline ends. Taken from cysteine to phenylalanine, the CDR3 has 10 residues. Just CDR3 DNA is preserved here, 30 bases in frame from base 1. At diagnosis, peripheral blood, uninvolved tumor-adjacent lung and tumor were collected and were preserved as a mix of fresh-frozen and FFPE material. For TCR repertoire profiling, the blood samples were analyzed as peripheral blood mononuclear cells. The immunoSEQ Assay was used to sequence TCR beta CDR3 regions from DNA. The authors processed their data as follows. To compute T cell density, TCR beta template counts were normalized to usable DNA, which was estimated by amplifying housekeeping genes. Richness was estimated using the preseqR package, with extrapolation to 400,000 templates for PBMC samples and to 120,000 templates for tissue samples. Clonality was defined as one minus Pielou's evenness. Tissue-enriched TCRs were identified by differential abundance testing using productive amino-acid clonotypes, minimum total count 5 and alpha 0.1. The Jaccard Index and the Morisita Overlap Index were used to quantify repertoire overlap between compartments. GLIPH grouped TCR beta CDR3s together with public tetramer-defined viral CDR3s, and a viral motif had to include at least three viral sequences and show V-gene enrichment. TCRdb's version of the immuneACCESS table is confined to in-frame rearrangements and falls short of the full clone set. An unresolved V gene accounts for under half of the shortfall where checked; the remainder is of unknown origin. That table gives V, J and clone size, and the DNA gave D and trimming. In this sample the table shows around 33,000 clones, roughly 90% of which occur a single time. The ten largest clones take up 2% to 2.5% of the sample.

The TCR sequence derives from a female donor over 55 with stage I lung adenocarcinoma. The chain employs TRBV20-1 and TRBJ2-5, with an unclear D gene assignment. The sequencing here drew on peripheral blood, taken before any cancer treatment. In nucleotide form, the sequence is TGCAGTGCAAGACAAGAGACCCAGTACTTC. It is translated as CSARQETQYF.